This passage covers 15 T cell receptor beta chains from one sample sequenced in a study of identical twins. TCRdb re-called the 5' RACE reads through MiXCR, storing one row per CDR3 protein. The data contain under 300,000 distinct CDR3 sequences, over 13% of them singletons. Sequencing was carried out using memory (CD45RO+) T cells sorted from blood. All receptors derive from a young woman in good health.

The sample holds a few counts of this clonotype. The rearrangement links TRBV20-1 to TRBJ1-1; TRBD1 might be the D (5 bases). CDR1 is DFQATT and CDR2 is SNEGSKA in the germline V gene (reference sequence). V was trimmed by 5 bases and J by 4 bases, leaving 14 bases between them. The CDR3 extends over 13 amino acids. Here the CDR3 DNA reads TGCAGTGCTGGACAAGGGGTGGCCACTGAAGCTTTCTTT. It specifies CSAGQGVATEAFF.

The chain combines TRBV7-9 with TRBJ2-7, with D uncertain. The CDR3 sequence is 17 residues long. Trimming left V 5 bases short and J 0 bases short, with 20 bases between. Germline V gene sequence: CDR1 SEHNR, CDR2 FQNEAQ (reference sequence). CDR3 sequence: CASSPPPPRLPSYEQYF. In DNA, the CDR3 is TGTGCCAGCAGCCCACCTCCACCCAGGTTACCCTCCTACGAGCAGTACTTC.

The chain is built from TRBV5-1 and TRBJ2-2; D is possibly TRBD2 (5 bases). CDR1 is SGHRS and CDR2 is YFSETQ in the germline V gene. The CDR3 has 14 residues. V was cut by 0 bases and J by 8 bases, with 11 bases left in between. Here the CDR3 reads CASSLVQREGELFF. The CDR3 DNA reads TGCGCCAGCAGCTTGGTACAACGGGAAGGGGAGCTGTTTTTT. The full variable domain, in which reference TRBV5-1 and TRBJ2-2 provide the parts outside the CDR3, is KAGVTQTPRYLIKTRGQQVTLSCSPISGHRSVSWYQQTPGQGLQFLFEYFSETQRNKGNFPGRFSGRQFSNSRSEMNVSTLELGDSALYLCASSLVQREGELFFGEGSRLTVL.

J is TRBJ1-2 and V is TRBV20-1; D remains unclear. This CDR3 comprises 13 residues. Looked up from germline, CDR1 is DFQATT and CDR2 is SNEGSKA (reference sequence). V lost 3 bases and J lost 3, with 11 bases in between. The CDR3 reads CSASRVAYYGYTF. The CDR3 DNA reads TGCAGTGCTAGCCGTGTAGCCTACTATGGCTACACCTTC.

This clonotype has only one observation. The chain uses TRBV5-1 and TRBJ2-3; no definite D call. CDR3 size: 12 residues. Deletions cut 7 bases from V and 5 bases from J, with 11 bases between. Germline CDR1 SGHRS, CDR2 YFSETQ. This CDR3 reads CASSIERDTQYF. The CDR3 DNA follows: TGCGCCAGCTCGATAGAGCGAGATACGCAGTATTTT.

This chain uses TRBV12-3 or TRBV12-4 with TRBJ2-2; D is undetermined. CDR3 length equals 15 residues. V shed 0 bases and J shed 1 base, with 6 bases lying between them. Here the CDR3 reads CASSLAPGNTGELFF. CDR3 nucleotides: TGTGCCAGCAGTTTAGCTCCCGGGAACACCGGGGAGCTGTTTTTT.

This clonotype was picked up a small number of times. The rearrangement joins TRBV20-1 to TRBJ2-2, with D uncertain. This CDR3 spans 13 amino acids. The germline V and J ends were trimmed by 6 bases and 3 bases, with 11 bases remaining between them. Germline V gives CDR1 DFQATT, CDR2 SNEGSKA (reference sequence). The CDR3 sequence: CSAVDQDTGELFF. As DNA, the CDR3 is TGCAGTGCCGTGGACCAGGACACCGGGGAGCTGTTTTTT.

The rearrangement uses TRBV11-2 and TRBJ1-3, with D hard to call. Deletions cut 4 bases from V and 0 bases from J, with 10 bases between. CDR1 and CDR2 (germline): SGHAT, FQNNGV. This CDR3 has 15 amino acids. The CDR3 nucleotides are TGTGCCAGCAGCTCCCAGAGTCTCTCTGGAAACACCATATATTTT. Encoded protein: CASSSQSLSGNTIYF.

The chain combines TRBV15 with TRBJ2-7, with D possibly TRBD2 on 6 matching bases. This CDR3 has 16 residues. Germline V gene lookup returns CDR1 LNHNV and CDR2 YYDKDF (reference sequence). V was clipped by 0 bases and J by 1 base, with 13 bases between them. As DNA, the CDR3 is TGTGCCACCAGCAGAGATCGGAGGGGCTATTCCTACGAGCAGTACTTC. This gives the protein CATSRDRRGYSYEQYF.

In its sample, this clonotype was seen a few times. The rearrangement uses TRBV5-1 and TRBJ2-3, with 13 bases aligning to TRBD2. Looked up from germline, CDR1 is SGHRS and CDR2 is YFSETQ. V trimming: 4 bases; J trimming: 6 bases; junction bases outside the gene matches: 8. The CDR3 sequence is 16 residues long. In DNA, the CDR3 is TGCGCCAGCAGCGAAAGACTAGCGGGGGGCCCGGATACGCAGTATTTT. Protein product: CASSERLAGGPDTQYF.

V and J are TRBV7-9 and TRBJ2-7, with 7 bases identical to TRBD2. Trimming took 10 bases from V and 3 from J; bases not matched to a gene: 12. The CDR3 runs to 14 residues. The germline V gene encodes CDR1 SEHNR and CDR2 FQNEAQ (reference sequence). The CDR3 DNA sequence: TGTGCCAACCCTCGGAGGGGAGGGTTCTACGAGCAGTACTTC. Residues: CANPRRGGFYEQYF.

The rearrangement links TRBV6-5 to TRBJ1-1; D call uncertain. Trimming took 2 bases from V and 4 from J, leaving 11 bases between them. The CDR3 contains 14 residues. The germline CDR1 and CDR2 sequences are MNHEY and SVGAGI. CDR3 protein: CASSYGSSGTEAFF. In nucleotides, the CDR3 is TGTGCCAGCAGTTACGGATCGAGTGGCACTGAAGCTTTCTTT.

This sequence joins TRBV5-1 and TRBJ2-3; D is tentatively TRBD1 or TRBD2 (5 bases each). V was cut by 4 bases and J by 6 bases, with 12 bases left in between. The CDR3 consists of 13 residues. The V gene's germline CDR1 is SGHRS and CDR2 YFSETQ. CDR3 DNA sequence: TGCGCCAGCAGCGTTCGGGGCCGGGATACGCAGTATTTT. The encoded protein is CASSVRGRDTQYF.

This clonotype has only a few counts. CDR3 bases: TGTGCCAGCAGTCGCCAAGGGCAAACCACTGAAGCTTTCTTT. Translation: CASSRQGQTTEAFF. V is TRBV6-1 and J is TRBJ1-1; D is undetermined. The length of the CDR3 is 14 residues. Trimming removed 5 bases from V and 4 bases from J, with 14 bases in between. Per the germline V gene, CDR1 is MNHNS and CDR2 is SASEGT.

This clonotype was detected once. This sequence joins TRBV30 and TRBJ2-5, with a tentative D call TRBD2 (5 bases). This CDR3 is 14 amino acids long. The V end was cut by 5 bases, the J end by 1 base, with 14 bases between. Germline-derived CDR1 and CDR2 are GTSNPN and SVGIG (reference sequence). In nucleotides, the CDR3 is TGTGCCTGGCAACGAGGCGGAGGCCAAGAGACCCAGTACTTC. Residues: CAWQRGGGQETQYF. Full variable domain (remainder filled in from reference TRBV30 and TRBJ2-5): SQTIHQWPATLVQPVGSPLSLECTVEGTSNPNLYWYRQAAGRGLQLLFYSVGIGQISSEVPQNLSASRPQDRQFILSSKKLLLSDSGFYLCAWQRGGGQETQYFGPGTRLLVL.